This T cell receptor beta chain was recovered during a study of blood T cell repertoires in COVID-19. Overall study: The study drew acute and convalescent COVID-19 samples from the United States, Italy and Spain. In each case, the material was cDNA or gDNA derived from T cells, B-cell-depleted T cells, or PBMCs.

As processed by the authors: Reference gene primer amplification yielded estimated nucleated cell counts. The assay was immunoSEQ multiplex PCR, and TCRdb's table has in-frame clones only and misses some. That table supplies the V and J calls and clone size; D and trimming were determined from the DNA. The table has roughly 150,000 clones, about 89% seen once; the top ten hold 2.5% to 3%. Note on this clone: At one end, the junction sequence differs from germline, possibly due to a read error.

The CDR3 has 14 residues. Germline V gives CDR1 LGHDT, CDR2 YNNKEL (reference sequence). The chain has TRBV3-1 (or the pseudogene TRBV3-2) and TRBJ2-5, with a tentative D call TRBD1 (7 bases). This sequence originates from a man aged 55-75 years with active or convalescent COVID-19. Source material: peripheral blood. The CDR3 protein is CASSRRDRQGTQYF. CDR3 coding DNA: TGTGCCAGCAGCCGGAGGGACAGACAAGGGACCCAGTACTTC.